This T cell receptor (beta chain) was recovered during a study of blood T cell repertoires in COVID-19. Germline V gene sequence: CDR1 MRHNA, CDR2 SNTAGT. CDR3 length equals 17 residues. V dropped 11 bases and J dropped 2; count of bases not matched to a gene: 17. Per the original methods: Cell counts per sample came from amplifying reference gene primers. Produced via immunoSEQ multiplex PCR; TCRdb's table is partial and in-frame only. The V and J calls and the clone size are those of that table, but D and trimming were determined from the DNA. This table holds about 160,000 clones, 80% found once. Participants were placed into cohorts based on the clinical history they reported. Donors in Cohort 3 who had recovered were those with two negative PCRs, healthcare professional clearance, or resolution of their symptoms.

The chain joins TRBV6-4 to TRBJ2-2; TRBD2 agrees at 7 bases. The TCR sequence derives from a woman aged 60-70 years who had recovered from COVID-19. Specimen: PBMCs or T cells enriched from blood (not recorded which). The CDR3 nucleotides are TGTGCCGCTACCCAGGCTGGGGGGGGAGTAAACACCGGGGAGCTGTTTTTT. Protein sequence: CAATQAGGGVNTGELFF.